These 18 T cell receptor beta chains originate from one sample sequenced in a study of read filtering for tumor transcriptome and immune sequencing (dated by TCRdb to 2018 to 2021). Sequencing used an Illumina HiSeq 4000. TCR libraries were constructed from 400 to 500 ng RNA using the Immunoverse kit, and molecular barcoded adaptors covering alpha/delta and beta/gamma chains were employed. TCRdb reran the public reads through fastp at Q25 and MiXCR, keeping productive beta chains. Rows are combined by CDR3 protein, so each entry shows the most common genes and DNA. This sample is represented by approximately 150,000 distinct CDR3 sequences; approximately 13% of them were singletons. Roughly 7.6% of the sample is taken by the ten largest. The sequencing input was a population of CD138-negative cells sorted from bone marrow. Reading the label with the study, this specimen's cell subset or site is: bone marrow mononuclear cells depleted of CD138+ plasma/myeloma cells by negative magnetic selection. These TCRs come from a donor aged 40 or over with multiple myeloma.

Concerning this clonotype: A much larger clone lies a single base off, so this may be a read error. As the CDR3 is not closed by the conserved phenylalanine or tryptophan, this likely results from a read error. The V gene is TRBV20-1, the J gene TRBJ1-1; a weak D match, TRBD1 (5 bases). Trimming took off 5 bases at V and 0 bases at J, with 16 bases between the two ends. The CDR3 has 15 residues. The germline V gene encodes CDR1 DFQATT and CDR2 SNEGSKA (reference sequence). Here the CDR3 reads CSARPARGLNTEAFL. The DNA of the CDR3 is TGCAGTGCTCGCCCCGCCCGGGGACTGAACACTGAAGCTTTCCTT.

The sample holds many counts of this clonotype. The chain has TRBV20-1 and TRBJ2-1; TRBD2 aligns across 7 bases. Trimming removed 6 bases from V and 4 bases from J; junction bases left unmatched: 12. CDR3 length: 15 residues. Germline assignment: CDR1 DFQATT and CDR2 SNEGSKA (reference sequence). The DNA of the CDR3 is TGCAGTGCAAGACTAGCCCTAGCGGTTTACAATGAGCAGTTCTTC. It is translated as CSARLALAVYNEQFF.

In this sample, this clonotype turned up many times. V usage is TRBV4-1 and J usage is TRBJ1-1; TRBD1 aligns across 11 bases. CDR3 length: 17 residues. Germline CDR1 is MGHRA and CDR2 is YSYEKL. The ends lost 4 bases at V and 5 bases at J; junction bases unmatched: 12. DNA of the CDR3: TGCGCCAGCAGCCCCAGGGACAGGGGGGCGGGTTGGACTGAAGCTTTCTTT. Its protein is CASSPRDRGAGWTEAFF.

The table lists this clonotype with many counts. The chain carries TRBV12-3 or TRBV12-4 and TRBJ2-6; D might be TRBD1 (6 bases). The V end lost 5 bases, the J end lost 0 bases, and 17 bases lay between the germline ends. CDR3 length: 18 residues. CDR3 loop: CASSPPPGEDSGANVLTF. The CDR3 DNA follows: TGTGCCAGCAGTCCTCCGCCAGGGGAAGACTCTGGGGCCAACGTCCTGACTTTC.

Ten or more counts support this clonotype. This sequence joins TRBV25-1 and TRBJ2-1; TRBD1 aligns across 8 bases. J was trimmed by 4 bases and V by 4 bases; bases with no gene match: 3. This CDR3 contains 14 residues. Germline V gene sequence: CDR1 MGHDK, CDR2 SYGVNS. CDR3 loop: CASSVRTGYNEQFF. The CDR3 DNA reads TGTGCCAGCAGTGTAAGGACAGGGTACAATGAGCAGTTCTTC. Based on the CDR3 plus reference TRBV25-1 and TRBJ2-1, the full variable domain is EADIYQTPRYLVIGTGKKITLECSQTMGHDKMYWYQQDPGMELHLIHYSYGVNSTEKGDLSSESTVSRIRTEHFPLTLESARPSHTSQYLCASSVRTGYNEQFFGPGTRLTVL.

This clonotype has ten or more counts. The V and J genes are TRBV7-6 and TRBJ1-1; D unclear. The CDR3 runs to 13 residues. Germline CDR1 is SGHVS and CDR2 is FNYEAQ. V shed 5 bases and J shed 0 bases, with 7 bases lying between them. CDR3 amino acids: CASSHLMNTEAFF. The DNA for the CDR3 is TGTGCCAGCAGCCACCTTATGAACACTGAAGCTTTCTTT. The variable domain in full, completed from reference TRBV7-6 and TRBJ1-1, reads GAGVSQSPRYKVTKRGQDVALRCDPISGHVSLYWYRQALGQGPEFLTYFNYEAQQDKSGLPNDRFSAERPEGSISTLTIQRTEQRDSAMYRCASSHLMNTEAFFGQGTRLTVV.

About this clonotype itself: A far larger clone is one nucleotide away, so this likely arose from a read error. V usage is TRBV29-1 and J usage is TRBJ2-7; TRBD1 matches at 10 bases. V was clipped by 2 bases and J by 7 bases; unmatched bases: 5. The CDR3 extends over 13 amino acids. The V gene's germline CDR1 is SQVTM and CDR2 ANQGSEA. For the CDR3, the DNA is TGCAGCGTTGAAATGAGACAGGGGGCTGAGCAGTACTTC. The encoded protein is CSVEMRQGAEQYF.

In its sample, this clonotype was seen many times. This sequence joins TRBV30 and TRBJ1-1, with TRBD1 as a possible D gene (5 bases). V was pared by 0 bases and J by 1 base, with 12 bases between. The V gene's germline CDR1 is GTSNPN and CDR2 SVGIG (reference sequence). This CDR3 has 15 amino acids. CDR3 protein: CAWSVLGGSNTEAFF. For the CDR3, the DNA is TGTGCCTGGAGTGTACTTGGGGGTTCGAACACTGAAGCTTTCTTT.

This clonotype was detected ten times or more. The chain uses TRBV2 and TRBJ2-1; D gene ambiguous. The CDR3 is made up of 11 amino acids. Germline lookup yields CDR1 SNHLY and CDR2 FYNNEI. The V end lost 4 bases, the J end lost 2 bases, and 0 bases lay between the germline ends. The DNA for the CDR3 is TGTGCCAGCAGTGCCTACAATGAGCAGTTCTTC. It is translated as CASSAYNEQFF.

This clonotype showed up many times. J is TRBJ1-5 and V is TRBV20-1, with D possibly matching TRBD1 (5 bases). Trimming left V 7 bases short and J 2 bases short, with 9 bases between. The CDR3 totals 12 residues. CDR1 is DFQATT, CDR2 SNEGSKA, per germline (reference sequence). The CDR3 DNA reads TGCAGTGTGTCACAGGGCAATCAGCCCCAGCATTTT. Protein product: CSVSQGNQPQHF.

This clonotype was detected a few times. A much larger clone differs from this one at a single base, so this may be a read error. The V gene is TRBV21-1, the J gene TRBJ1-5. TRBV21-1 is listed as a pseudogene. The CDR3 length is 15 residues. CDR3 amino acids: CASSEATSFFLPQHF. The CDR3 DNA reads TGTGCCAGCAGCGAAGCCACCTCCTTCTTTCTTCCCCAGCATTTT.

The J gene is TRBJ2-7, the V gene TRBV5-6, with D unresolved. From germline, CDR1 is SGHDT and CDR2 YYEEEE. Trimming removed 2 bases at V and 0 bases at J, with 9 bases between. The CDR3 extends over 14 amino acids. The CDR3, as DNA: TGTGCCAGCAGCTTCAGTCCTGGCTCCTACGAGCAGTACTTC. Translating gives CASSFSPGSYEQYF.

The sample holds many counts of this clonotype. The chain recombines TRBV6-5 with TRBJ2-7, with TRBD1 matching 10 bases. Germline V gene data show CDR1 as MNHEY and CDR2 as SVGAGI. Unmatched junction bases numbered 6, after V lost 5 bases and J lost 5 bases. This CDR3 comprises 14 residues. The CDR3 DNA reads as TGTGCCAGCAGTCCGGGACAGGGGTTCAACGAGCAGTACTTC. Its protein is CASSPGQGFNEQYF.

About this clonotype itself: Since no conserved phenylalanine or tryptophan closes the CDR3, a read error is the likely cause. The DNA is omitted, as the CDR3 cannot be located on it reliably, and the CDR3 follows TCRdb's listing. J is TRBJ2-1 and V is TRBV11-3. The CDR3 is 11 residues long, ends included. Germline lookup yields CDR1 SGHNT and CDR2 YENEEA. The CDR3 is CASSYYNEQVC.

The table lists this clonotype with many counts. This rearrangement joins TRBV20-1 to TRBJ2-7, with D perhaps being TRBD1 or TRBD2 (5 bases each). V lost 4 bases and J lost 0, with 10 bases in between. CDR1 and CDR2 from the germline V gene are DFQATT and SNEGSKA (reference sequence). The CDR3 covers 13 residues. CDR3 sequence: CSATGTFSYEQYF. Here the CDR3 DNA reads TGCAGTGCTACCGGGACGTTCTCCTACGAGCAGTACTTC.

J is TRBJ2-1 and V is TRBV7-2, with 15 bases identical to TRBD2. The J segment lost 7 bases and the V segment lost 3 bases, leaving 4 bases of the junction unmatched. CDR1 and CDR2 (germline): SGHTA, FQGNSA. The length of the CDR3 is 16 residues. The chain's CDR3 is CASSFVGTSGRNEQFF. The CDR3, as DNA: TGTGCCAGCAGCTTCGTCGGGACTAGCGGGAGGAATGAGCAGTTCTTC.

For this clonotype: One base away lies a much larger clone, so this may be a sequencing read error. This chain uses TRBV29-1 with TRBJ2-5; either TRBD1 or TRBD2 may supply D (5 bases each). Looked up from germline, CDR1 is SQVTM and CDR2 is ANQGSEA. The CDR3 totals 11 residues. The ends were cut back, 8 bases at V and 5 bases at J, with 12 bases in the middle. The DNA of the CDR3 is TGCAGCATTGGGACCGGGGAGACCCAGTACTTC. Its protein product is CSIGTGETQYF.

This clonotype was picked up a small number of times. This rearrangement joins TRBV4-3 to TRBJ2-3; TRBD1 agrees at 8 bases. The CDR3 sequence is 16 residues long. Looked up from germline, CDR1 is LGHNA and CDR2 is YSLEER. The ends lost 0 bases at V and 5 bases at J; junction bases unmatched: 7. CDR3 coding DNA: TGCGCCAGCAGCCAAGATAGTCAGGGGGCGGAAGATACGCAGTATTTT. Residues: CASSQDSQGAEDTQYF.